This TCR beta chain was observed in a study of early stage breast cancer tumors. Study context: ER+/PR+/HER2- status applied to about 75% of the 16 invasive breast tumors.

The CDR3 extends over 13 amino acids. The V gene lost 6 bases and the J gene lost 4 bases, with 12 bases spanning the gap. Germline CDR1 reads SGHTA; CDR2 reads FQGNSA. The repertoire was sequenced with immunoSEQ multiplex PCR; TCRdb's copy has only in-frame clones and lacks some. Of around 25,000 clones listed, about 70% were seen once; the top ten hold about 10%. As to this clone: The antigen is unknown.

General study points: Compared with adjacent normal breast tissue, tumors showed around 2.5-fold greater T cell density and higher clonality.

This receptor was taken from a person aged 55 to 70 with breast cancer. The V call is TRBV7-2, the J call TRBJ1-1; D gene uncertain. The sample was breast tumor tissue. CDR3 in DNA: TGTGCCAGCAGGACGACCGCGGGCACTGAAGCTTTCTTT. Protein: CASRTTAGTEAFF.